This T cell receptor beta chain was profiled in a study of blood T cell repertoires in COVID-19. Generated by immunoSEQ multiplex PCR, the TCRdb table keeps only in-frame clones and is missing some. The sample contains 210,000 or so clones, approximately 85% of which appear only once. The CDR3 runs to 12 residues. The germline V gene has CDR1 LNHDA and CDR2 SQIVND (reference sequence). Trimming cost V 5 bases and J 10 bases, with 11 bases left between them. The clonotype was recovered from a woman in her 70s with active or convalescent COVID-19. Sequencing was done on a sample of peripheral blood. The gene calls are TRBV19 and TRBJ2-2; D may be TRBD2 (5 bases). The CDR3: CASSPGLVELFF. For the CDR3, the DNA is TGTGCCAGTAGTCCCGGACTGGTGGAGCTGTTTTTT. Full variable domain (remainder filled in from reference TRBV19 and TRBJ2-2): DGGITQSPKYLFRKEGQNVTLSCEQNLNHDAMYWYRQDPGQGLRLIYYSQIVNDFQKGDIAEGYSVSREKKESFPLTVTSAQKNPTAFYLCASSPGLVELFFGEGSRLTVL.